The 24 T cell receptor beta chains presented below share a single source sample, sequenced in a study of PD-1 blockade in classical Hodgkin lymphoma. The protocol was immunoSEQ multiplex PCR, while the TCRdb copy is restricted to in-frame clones and leaves out a portion. Among 20,000 to 25,000 clones listed, roughly 80% were seen once. Specified time point: cycle 4 day 1 (C4D1), after five to seven weeks of nivolumab. Relapse after autologous stem cell transplantation occurred in every patient, and brentuximab vedotin exposure varied. Negative selection with magnetic separation was used to purify CD4+ T cells from thawed PBMCs. The material was CD4+ T cells from blood, obtained before the fourth cycle of nivolumab. These receptors all come from a human donor with classical Hodgkin lymphoma.

The CDR3: CASSPEYQETQYF. The CDR3 nucleotides are TGTGCCAGCTCGCCCGAGTACCAAGAGACCCAGTACTTC. The V and J genes are TRBV18 and TRBJ2-5, with D uncertain. The CDR3 consists of 13 residues. Germline V gives CDR1 KGHSH, CDR2 LQKENI. The V and J ends lost 6 bases and 0 bases respectively, with 8 bases between them. Variable domain in full (rest from reference TRBV18 and TRBJ2-5): NAGVMQNPRHLVRRRGQEARLRCSPMKGHSHVYWYRQLPEEGLKFMVYLQKENIIDESGMPKERFSAEFPKEGPSILRIQQVVRGDSAAYFCASSPEYQETQYFGPGTRLLVL.

The CDR3 DNA follows: TGTGCCAGCAGCTTAGGATCAGAATACAATCAGCCCCAGCATTTT. Encoded protein: CASSLGSEYNQPQHF. V and J are TRBV7-2 and TRBJ1-5, with unresolved D. The CDR3 is 15 amino acids. Germline V gives CDR1 SGHTA, CDR2 FQGNSA. V was cut by 1 base and J by 3 bases, with 10 bases left in between.

The rearrangement uses TRBV28 and TRBJ1-1; unclear D gene. This CDR3 spans 14 amino acids. Germline-derived CDR1 and CDR2 are MDHEN and SYDVKM. The V gene lost 4 bases and the J gene lost 11 bases, with 20 bases spanning the gap. CDR3 in amino acids: CASSSAISRGDAFF. The CDR3 coding sequence is TGTGCCAGCAGTTCCGCCATTAGCCGCGGTGACGCTTTCTTT.

The CDR3 reads CASSEMTVPWEQFF. CDR3 nucleotides: TGTGCCAGCAGTGAGATGACAGTCCCGTGGGAGCAGTTCTTC. The chain is built from TRBV2 and TRBJ2-1; weak D call: TRBD1 (5 bases). This CDR3 has 14 amino acids. Germline CDR1 and CDR2: SNHLY and FYNNEI. V lost 3 bases and J lost 10, with 16 bases in between. The full variable domain, rest sourced from reference TRBV2 and TRBJ2-1, is EPEVTQTPSHQVTQMGQEVILRCVPISNHLYFYWYRQILGQKVEFLVSFYNNEISEKSEIFDDQFSVERPDGSNFTLKIRSTKLEDSAMYFCASSEMTVPWEQFFGPGTRLTVL.

This chain joins TRBV10-3 and TRBJ2-2, with TRBD1 matching 9 bases. V gave up 4 bases and J gave up 1 base; unmatched junction bases: 4. The CDR3 is made up of 16 amino acids. Germline CDR1 reads ENHRY; CDR2 reads SYGVKD. The CDR3 here is CAISVGQGLNTGELFF. The CDR3 DNA reads as TGTGCCATCAGTGTGGGACAGGGACTGAACACCGGGGAGCTGTTTTTT.

This chain links TRBV18 with TRBJ1-5; D is uncertain. The CDR3 sequence is 14 residues long. With 4 bases removed from V and 0 bases from J, the gap between germline ends came to 7 bases. In germline, CDR1 is KGHSH, CDR2 LQKENI. The CDR3 DNA is TGTGCCAGCTCACTCGAAGATAGCAATCAGCCCCAGCATTTT. Its protein product is CASSLEDSNQPQHF.

V gene TRBV25-1 combines with J gene TRBJ1-4; no definite D call. CDR1 and CDR2 (germline): MGHDK, SYGVNS. The CDR3 has 13 amino acids. V was clipped by 5 bases and J by 5 bases, with 9 bases between them. The CDR3, as DNA: TGTGCCAGCAGTCGGGCCACGAATGAAAAACTGTTTTTT. Translated, it gives CASSRATNEKLFF.

V and J are TRBV7-2 and TRBJ1-1, with a possible D match to TRBD1 (5 bases). Trimming removed 4 bases from V and 3 bases from J, with 9 bases in between. Germline values: CDR1 SGHTA, CDR2 FQGNSA. The CDR3 length is 13 residues. The CDR3 spells CASSSGSDTEAFF. The CDR3 nucleotides are TGTGCCAGCAGCTCAGGGTCAGACACTGAAGCTTTCTTT.

This clone was observed a few times. This rearrangement joins TRBV27 to TRBJ1-1; D might be TRBD1 (5 bases). The CDR3 covers 14 residues. From germline, CDR1 is MNHEY and CDR2 SMNVEV (reference sequence). Trimming took off 8 bases at V and 11 bases at J, with 24 bases between the two ends. The CDR3 coding sequence is TGTGCCAGCCATCCTGGGGACTCCCAGGTGTATGCTTTCTTT. Translating gives CASHPGDSQVYAFF.

This rearrangement joins TRBV7-2 to TRBJ1-4; D is perhaps TRBD1 (6 bases). V was pared by 1 base and J by 3 bases, with 18 bases between. CDR1 and CDR2 from the germline V gene are SGHTA and FQGNSA. The CDR3 consists of 18 residues. CDR3 in amino acids: CASSLDRAGGAANEKLFF. CDR3 nucleotide sequence: TGTGCCAGCAGCTTAGATCGGGCGGGGGGCGCGGCTAATGAAAAACTGTTTTTT. Full variable domain (missing parts from reference TRBV7-2 and TRBJ1-4): GAGVSQSPSNKVTEKGKDVELRCDPISGHTALYWYRQSLGQGLEFLIYFQGNSAPDKSGLPSDRFSAERTGGSVSTLTIQRTQQEDSAVYLCASSLDRAGGAANEKLFFGSGTQLSVL.

This clone was seen a handful of times. This rearrangement joins TRBV5-4 to TRBJ1-2; weak D call: TRBD1 (5 bases). The CDR3 covers 18 residues. Germline V CDR1 and CDR2: SGHNT, YYREEE (reference sequence). V dropped 4 bases and J dropped 1 base, with 23 bases sitting between them. CDR3 residues: CASSLPVGEGVHNYGYTF. CDR3 DNA: TGTGCCAGCAGCCTTCCAGTTGGGGAAGGGGTTCATAACTATGGCTACACCTTC.

The chain is built from TRBV19 and TRBJ2-7, with 9 bases fitting TRBD1. V shed 5 bases, J shed 6 bases, and the junction held 5 bases outside the gene matches. CDR3 size: 13 residues. CDR1 LNHDA and CDR2 SQIVND come from the germline V gene (reference sequence). CDR3 in DNA: TGTGCCAGTAGTTGGGACAGGGTAACCGAGCAGTACTTC. As protein: CASSWDRVTEQYF.

The gene calls are TRBV7-2 and TRBJ2-6; D uncertain. The CDR3 length is 13 residues. CDR1 and CDR2 from the germline V gene are SGHTA and FQGNSA. Trimming left V 3 bases short and J 3 bases short, with 3 bases between. CDR3 coding DNA: TGTGCCAGCAGCTTTTTTGGGGCCAACGTCCTGACTTTC. This translates into CASSFFGANVLTF.

The chain has TRBV7-9 and TRBJ1-3; D ambiguous. Germline V gene sequence: CDR1 SEHNR, CDR2 FQNEAQ (reference sequence). Trimming took off 5 bases at V and 4 bases at J, with 6 bases between the two ends. There are 12 residues in the CDR3. The CDR3 sequence is CASSHQGNTIYF. CDR3 nucleotides: TGTGCCAGCAGCCACCAGGGAAACACCATATATTTT.

The V and J genes are TRBV28 and TRBJ2-7, with D possibly being TRBD2 (6 bases). Germline V gene data show CDR1 as MDHEN and CDR2 as SYDVKM. The length of the CDR3 is 14 residues. Trimming cost V 2 bases and J 0 bases, with 8 bases left between them. CDR3 nucleotide sequence: TGTGCCAGCAGTTTACCCGGGAGCTCCTACGAGCAGTACTTC. It specifies CASSLPGSSYEQYF.

V usage is TRBV19 and J usage is TRBJ1-1; 10 bases map to TRBD1. Per germline, CDR1 LNHDA and CDR2 SQIVND (reference sequence). This CDR3 has 14 amino acids. V gave up 6 bases and J gave up 4 bases; unmatched junction bases: 5. The CDR3 nucleotides are TGTGCCAGTAGACGGACAGGGGGGTCCACTGAAGCTTTCTTT. This encodes CASRRTGGSTEAFF.

This clone was counted a few times. The chain uses TRBV6-1 and TRBJ1-5; D unresolved. Trimming removed 6 bases from V and 10 bases from J, with 13 bases in between. Germline V gene lookup returns CDR1 MNHNS and CDR2 SASEGT. The CDR3 extends over 12 amino acids. The DNA for the CDR3 is TGTGCCAGCAGCCGGGTGCCAAGACCCCAGCATTTT. Protein: CASSRVPRPQHF.

This clone was seen a few times. This CDR3 fails to terminate in the conserved phenylalanine or tryptophan, so it likely reflects a read error. It is unclear where the CDR3 begins or ends on the DNA, so no DNA is shown, and the CDR3 is as TCRdb lists it. The chain uses TRBV21-1 and TRBJ1-5. TRBV21-1 is a listed pseudogene. The CDR3 contains 10 residues when both ends are counted. CDR3 loop: CASSKETPQS.

This sequence joins TRBV9 and TRBJ1-1, with 8 bases identical to TRBD1. The CDR3 has 16 amino acids. With 3 bases clipped from V and 5 bases from J, the junction kept 12 bases outside the gene matches. Germline V lookup: CDR1 SGDLS, CDR2 YYNGEE. CDR3 residues: CASSDPKTGERTEAFF. CDR3 DNA sequence: TGTGCCAGCAGCGACCCTAAGACAGGGGAACGAACTGAAGCTTTCTTT.

This clone was observed a single time. The chain has TRBV19 and TRBJ1-5; 7 bases line up with TRBD1. The CDR3 contains 15 residues. Germline assignment: CDR1 LNHDA and CDR2 SQIVND (reference sequence). With 7 bases clipped from V and 1 base from J, the junction kept 7 bases outside the gene matches. Here the CDR3 reads CASITTGDSNQPQHF. The CDR3 region has the DNA TGTGCCAGTATCACAACAGGGGACAGCAATCAGCCCCAGCATTTT.

J is TRBJ2-7 and V is TRBV7-2; 9 bases match TRBD1. The ends lost 8 bases at V and 6 bases at J; junction bases unmatched: 11. From germline, CDR1 is SGHTA and CDR2 FQGNSA. The CDR3 has 14 amino acids. CDR3 amino acids: CASAPQGQGGEQYF. In DNA, the CDR3 is TGTGCCAGCGCGCCCCAGGGACAGGGCGGCGAGCAGTACTTC. The variable domain in full, completed from reference TRBV7-2 and TRBJ2-7, reads GAGVSQSPSNKVTEKGKDVELRCDPISGHTALYWYRQSLGQGLEFLIYFQGNSAPDKSGLPSDRFSAERTGGSVSTLTIQRTQQEDSAVYLCASAPQGQGGEQYFGPGTRLTVT.

The V gene is TRBV18, the J gene TRBJ2-5; D is possibly TRBD1 (5 bases). The CDR3 is 13 amino acids. Trimming left V 5 bases short and J 4 bases short, with 11 bases between. Germline CDR1 KGHSH, CDR2 LQKENI. CDR3 sequence: CASSSGLGETQYF. In DNA, the CDR3 is TGTGCCAGCTCATCAGGGTTAGGAGAGACCCAGTACTTC.

In regard to this clone: The germline gene is not matched at one end of the junction; a read error may be the cause. The CDR3 loop is CASSLGSGGPDTQYF. In DNA, the CDR3 is TGCGCCAGCAGTTTGGGTAGCGGGGGCCCAGATACGCAGTATTTT. This chain connects TRBV5-1 to TRBJ2-3, with 9 bases aligning to TRBD2. There are 15 residues in the CDR3. Germline V gene lookup returns CDR1 SGHRS and CDR2 YFSETQ.

This clone came up a few times. The chain employs TRBV7-9 and TRBJ2-7; 11 nucleotides match TRBD2. The germline V gene has CDR1 SEHNR and CDR2 FQNEAQ (reference sequence). CDR3 size: 16 residues. V shed 5 bases, J shed 6 bases, and the junction held 12 bases outside the gene matches. The CDR3 coding sequence is TGTGCCAGCAGCCTTAAGGATTTTAGCGGGAGGGGCGAGCAGTACTTC. Translating it yields CASSLKDFSGRGEQYF.